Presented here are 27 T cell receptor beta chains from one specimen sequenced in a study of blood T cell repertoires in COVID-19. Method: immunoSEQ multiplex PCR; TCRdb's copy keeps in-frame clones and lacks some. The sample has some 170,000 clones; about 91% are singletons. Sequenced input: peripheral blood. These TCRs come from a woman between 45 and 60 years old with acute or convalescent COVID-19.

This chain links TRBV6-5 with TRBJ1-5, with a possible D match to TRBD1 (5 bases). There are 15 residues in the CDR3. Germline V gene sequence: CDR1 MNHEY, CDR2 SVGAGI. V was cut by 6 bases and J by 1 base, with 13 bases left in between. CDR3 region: CASSPGFPSNQPQHF. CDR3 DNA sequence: TGTGCCAGCAGCCCAGGGTTCCCCAGCAATCAGCCCCAGCATTTT.

CDR3 in DNA: TGTGCCAGCAGCTTCCGGGGTCGCAATGAGCAGTTCTTC. Encoded protein: CASSFRGRNEQFF. The chain uses TRBV13 and TRBJ2-1; the D gene is possibly TRBD2 (5 bases). The CDR3 sequence is 13 residues long. Germline V CDR1 and CDR2: PRHDT, FYEKMQ (reference sequence). Trimming took 3 bases from V and 6 from J, leaving 9 bases between them.

The DNA of the CDR3 is TGTGCCAGCAGTTTCGCTAGCGGCGAGCAGTACTTC. It encodes CASSFASGEQYF. The gene calls are TRBV12-3 or TRBV12-4 and TRBJ2-7, with 7 nucleotides matching TRBD2. V trimming: 3 bases; J trimming: 6 bases; junction bases outside the gene matches: 2. This CDR3 contains 12 residues.

CDR3 coding DNA: TGTGCCAGCAGGGGACAGGGGGAGCTGGATACGCAGTATTTT. It translates to CASRGQGELDTQYF. J is TRBJ2-3 and V is TRBV6-6; 11 nucleotides align to TRBD1. This CDR3 comprises 14 residues. Germline V gene lookup returns CDR1 MNHNY and CDR2 SVGAGI (reference sequence). The junction had 5 bases not matched to a gene; V was cut back by 6 bases and J by 6 bases.

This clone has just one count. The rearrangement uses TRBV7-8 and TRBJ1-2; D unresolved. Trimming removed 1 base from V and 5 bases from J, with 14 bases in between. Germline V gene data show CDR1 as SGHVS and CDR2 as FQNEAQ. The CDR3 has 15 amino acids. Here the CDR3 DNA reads TGTGCCAGCAGCTTAGTATTACGGGGTTTATATGGCTACACCTTC. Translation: CASSLVLRGLYGYTF.

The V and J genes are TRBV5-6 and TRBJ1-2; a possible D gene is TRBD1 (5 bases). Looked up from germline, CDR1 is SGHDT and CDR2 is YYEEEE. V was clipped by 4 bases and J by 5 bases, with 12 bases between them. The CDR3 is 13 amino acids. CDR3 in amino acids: CASSQGRWYGYTF. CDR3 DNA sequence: TGTGCCAGCAGCCAGGGCCGGTGGTATGGCTACACCTTC.

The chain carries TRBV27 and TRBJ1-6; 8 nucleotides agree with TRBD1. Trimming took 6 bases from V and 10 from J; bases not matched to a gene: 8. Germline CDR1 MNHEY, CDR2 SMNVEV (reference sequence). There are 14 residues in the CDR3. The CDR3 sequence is CASRTDRVGSPLHF. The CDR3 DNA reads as TGTGCCAGCAGAACGGACAGGGTCGGCTCACCCCTCCACTTT.

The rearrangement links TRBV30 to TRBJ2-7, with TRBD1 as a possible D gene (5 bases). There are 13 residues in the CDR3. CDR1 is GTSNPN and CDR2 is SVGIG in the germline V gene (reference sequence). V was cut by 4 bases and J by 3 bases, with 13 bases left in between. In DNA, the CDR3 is TGTGCCTGGAATCAGGGTGGGTTCTACGAGCAGTACTTC. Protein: CAWNQGGFYEQYF. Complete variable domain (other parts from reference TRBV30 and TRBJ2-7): SQTIHQWPATLVQPVGSPLSLECTVEGTSNPNLYWYRQAAGRGLQLLFYSVGIGQISSEVPQNLSASRPQDRQFILSSKKLLLSDSGFYLCAWNQGGFYEQYFGPGTRLTVT.

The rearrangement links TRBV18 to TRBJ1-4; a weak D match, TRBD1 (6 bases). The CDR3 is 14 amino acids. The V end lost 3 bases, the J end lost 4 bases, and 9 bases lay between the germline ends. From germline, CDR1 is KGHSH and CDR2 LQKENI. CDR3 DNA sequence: TGTGCCAGCTCACCCCGACAGGATAATGAAAAACTGTTTTTT. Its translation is CASSPRQDNEKLFF.

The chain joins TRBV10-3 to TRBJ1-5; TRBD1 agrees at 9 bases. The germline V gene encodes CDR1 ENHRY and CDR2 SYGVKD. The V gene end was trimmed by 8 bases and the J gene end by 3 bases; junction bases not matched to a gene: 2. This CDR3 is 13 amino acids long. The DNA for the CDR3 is TGTGCCATCCGGGACAGGGTCAATCAGCCCCAGCATTTT. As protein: CAIRDRVNQPQHF.

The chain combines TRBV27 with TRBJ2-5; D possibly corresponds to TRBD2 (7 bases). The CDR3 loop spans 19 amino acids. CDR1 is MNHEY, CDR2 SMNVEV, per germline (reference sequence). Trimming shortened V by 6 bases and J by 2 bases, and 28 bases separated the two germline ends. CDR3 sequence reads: CASRSWGGGGGGSQETQYF. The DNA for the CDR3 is TGTGCCAGCAGGAGTTGGGGTGGGGGCGGGGGCGGATCGCAAGAGACCCAGTACTTC.

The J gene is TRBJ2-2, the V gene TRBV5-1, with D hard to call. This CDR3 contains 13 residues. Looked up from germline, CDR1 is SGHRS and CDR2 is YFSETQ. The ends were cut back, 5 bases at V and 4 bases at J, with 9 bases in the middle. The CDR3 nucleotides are TGCGCCAGCAGTCTCACAGCCACCGGGGAGCTGTTTTTT. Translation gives CASSLTATGELFF.

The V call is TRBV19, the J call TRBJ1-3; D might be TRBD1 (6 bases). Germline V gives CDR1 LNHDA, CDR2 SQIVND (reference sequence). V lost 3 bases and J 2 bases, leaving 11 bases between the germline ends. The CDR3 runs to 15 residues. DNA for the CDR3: TGTGCCAGTAGTATGTACAGGGAACCTGGAAACACCATATATTTT. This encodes CASSMYREPGNTIYF.

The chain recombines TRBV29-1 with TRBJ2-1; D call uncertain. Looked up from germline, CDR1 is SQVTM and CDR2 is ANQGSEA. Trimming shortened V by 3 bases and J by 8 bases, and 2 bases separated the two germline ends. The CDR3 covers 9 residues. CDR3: CSVDDEQFF. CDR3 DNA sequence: TGCAGCGTTGACGATGAGCAGTTCTTC.

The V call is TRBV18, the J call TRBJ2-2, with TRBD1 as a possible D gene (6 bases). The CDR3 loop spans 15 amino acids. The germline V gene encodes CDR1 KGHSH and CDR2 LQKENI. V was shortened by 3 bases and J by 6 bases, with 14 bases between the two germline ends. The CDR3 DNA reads TGTGCCAGCTCACCGCCGGACGGACAGCCCGGGGAGCTGTTTTTT. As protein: CASSPPDGQPGELFF.

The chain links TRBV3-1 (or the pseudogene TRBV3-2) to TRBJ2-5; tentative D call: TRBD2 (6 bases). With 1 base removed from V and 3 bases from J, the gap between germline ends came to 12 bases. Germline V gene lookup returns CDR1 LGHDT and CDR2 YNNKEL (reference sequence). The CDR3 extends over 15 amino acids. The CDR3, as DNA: TGTGCCAGCAGCCAAGGGGGCGGGGTCAAAGAGACCCAGTACTTC. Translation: CASSQGGGVKETQYF.

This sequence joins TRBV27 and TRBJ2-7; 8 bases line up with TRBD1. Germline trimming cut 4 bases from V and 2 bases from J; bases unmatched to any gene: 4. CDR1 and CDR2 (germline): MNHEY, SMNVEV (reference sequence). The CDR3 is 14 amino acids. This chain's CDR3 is CASSYGQGTYEQYF. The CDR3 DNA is TGTGCCAGCAGTTATGGACAGGGCACCTACGAGCAGTACTTC.

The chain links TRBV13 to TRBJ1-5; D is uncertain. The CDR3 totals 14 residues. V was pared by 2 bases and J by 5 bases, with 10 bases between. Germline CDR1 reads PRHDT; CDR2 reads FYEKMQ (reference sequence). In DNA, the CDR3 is TGTGCCAGCAGCTTACGGGGAGTCGATCAGCCCCAGCATTTT. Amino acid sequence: CASSLRGVDQPQHF.

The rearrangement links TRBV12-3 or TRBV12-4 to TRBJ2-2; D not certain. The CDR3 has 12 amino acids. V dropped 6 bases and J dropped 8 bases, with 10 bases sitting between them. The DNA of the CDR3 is TGTGCCAGCAGGATCACTGCTGGGGAGCTGTTTTTT. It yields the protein CASRITAGELFF.

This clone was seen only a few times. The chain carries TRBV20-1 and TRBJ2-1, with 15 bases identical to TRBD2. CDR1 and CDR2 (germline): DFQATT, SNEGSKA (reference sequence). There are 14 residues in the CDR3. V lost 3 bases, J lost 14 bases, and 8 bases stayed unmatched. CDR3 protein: CSASLGLAGGREFF. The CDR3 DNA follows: TGCAGTGCTAGTTTGGGACTAGCGGGAGGCAGGGAGTTCTTC.

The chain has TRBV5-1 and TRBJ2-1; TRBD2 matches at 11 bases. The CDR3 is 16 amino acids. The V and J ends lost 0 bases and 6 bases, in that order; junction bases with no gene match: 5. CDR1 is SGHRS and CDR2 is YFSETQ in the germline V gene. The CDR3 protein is CASSLGASGGPNEQFF. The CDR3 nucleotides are TGCGCCAGCAGCTTGGGGGCTAGCGGGGGGCCCAATGAGCAGTTCTTC.

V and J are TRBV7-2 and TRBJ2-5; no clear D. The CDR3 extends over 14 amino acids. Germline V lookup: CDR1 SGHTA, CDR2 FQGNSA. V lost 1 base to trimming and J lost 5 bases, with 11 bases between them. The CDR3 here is CASSLGSFRETQYF. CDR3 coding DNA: TGTGCCAGCAGCTTAGGGTCCTTCAGGGAGACCCAGTACTTC.

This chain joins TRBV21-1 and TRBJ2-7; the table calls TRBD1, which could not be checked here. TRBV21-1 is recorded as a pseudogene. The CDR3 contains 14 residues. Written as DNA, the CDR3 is TGTGCCAGCAGCAAATGGAAGGGGGTCTACGAGCAGTACTTC. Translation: CASSKWKGVYEQYF.

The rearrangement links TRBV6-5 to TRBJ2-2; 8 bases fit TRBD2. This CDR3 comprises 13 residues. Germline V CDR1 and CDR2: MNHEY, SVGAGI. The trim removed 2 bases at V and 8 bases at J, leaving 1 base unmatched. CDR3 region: CASSYSGRGELFF. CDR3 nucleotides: TGTGCCAGCAGTTACAGCGGGAGAGGGGAGCTGTTTTTT.

For the CDR3, the DNA is TGTGCCAGCAGTGTTGGCACAGGGGGAGAGACCCAGTACTTC. Its protein product is CASSVGTGGETQYF. The chain has TRBV2 and TRBJ2-5; TRBD1 matches 8 bases. Germline loops: CDR1 SNHLY, CDR2 FYNNEI. The CDR3 is 14 residues long. The J segment lost 4 bases and the V segment lost 4 bases, leaving 5 bases of the junction unmatched.

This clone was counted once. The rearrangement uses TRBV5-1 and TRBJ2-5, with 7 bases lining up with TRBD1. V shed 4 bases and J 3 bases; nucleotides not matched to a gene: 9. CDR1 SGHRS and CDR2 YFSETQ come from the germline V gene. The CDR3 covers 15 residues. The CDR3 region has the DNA TGCGCCAGCAGCGCTCCCACAGGGGTGGAAGAGACCCAGTACTTC. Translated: CASSAPTGVEETQYF. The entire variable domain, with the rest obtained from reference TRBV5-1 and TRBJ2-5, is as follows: KAGVTQTPRYLIKTRGQQVTLSCSPISGHRSVSWYQQTPGQGLQFLFEYFSETQRNKGNFPGRFSGRQFSNSRSEMNVSTLELGDSALYLCASSAPTGVEETQYFGPGTRLLVL.

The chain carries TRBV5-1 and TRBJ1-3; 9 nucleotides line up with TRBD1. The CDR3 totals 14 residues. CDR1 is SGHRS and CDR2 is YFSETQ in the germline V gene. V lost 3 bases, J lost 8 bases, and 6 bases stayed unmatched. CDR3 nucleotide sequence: TGCGCCAGCAGCTATACAGGGGGCTGGGACACCATATATTTT. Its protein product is CASSYTGGWDTIYF.